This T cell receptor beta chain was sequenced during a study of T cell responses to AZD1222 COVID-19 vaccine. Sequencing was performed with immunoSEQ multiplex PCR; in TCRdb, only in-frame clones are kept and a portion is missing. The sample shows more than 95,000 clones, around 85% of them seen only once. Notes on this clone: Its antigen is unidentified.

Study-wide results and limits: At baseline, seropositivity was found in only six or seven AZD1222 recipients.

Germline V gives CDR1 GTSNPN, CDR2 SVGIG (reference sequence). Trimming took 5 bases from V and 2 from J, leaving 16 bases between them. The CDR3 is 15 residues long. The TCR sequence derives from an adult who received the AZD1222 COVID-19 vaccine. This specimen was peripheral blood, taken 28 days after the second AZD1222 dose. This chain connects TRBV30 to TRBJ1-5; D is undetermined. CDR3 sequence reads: CAWSRQMVGNQPQHF. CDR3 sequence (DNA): TGTGCCTGGTCCCGCCAAATGGTGGGCAATCAGCCCCAGCATTTT.